This TCR beta chain was recorded in a study of early T cells in non-severe SARS-CoV-2 infection. Trimming shortened V by 1 base and J by 10 bases, and 5 bases separated the two germline ends. Germline values: CDR1 SGHVS, CDR2 FNYEAQ. This CDR3 has 12 amino acids. TCRdb re-derived calls from the 5' RACE reads in MiXCR, one entry per CDR3 protein. The data contain roughly 93,000 distinct CDR3 sequences, approximately 14% of them singletons. This chain uses TRBV7-6 with TRBJ1-6; D gene uncertain. Sequenced input: whole blood. The TCR originated in an adult who was a healthcare worker with PCR-confirmed SARS-CoV-2 infection or an uninfected control (not recorded which). CDR3 sequence reads: CASSLGGSPLHF. The CDR3 DNA is TGTGCCAGCAGCTTAGGGGGATCACCCCTCCACTTT.